This T cell receptor beta chain was obtained from a study of cytomegalovirus exposure and HLA in healthy donors. Findings of the study overall: Reportedly, TCR beta sequences accurately predicted HLA-A and HLA-B alleles in most subjects. TCR beta chains associated with HLA were, in a later analysis, more clonally expanded than equally common others. Within an earlier analysis, most TCR beta V segments proved productive either about 90% or about 30% of the time.

The PCR was carried out with 60 Vbeta primers and 13 Jbeta primers. Sequencing was performed with immunoSEQ multiplex PCR; in TCRdb, only in-frame clones are kept and a portion is missing. This sample has about 140,000 clones, with 80% to 90% found just once. Points on this clone: As yet, its antigen is unknown.

Germline V gives CDR1 SGHRS, CDR2 YFSETQ. This CDR3 is built from 16 residues. The ends were cut back, 0 bases at V and 3 bases at J, with 12 bases in the middle. This chain joins TRBV5-1 and TRBJ2-2, with D possibly being TRBD1 (6 bases). The TCR sequence derives from a woman aged 40 to 50 in good health and CMV-seropositive. Sequenced material: PBMCs. CDR3: CASSLAGTLYTGELFF. DNA for the CDR3: TGCGCCAGCAGCTTGGCTGGGACACTCTACACCGGGGAGCTGTTTTTT.